These T cell receptor beta chains were read from a single sample in a study of T cells in Graves' hyperthyroidism and ophthalmopathy. Each CDR3 protein is one row after TCRdb ran MiXCR on the multiplex PCR reads. The sample holds around 700,000 distinct CDR3 sequences, approximately 19% seen once. The sample taken for sequencing was blood. Receptor source: a woman in her forties or fifties with Graves' hyperthyroidism that later progressed to Graves' ophthalmopathy. CDR3s include the opening cysteine and the closing phenylalanine or tryptophan. The D gene is left open where the match is weak. Expanded clones get a size class; other rows say once, few or many, or leave the size out.

CDR3aa: CASSLNPGVTSYNEQFF; CDR3nt: TGCGCCAGCAGCTTGAATCCGGGGGTTACTTCCTACAATGAGCAGTTCTTC; v_gene: TRBV5-1; d_gene: .; abundance: many; j_gene: TRBJ2-1
CDR3aa: CSATGRGGSPYATDTQYF; CDR3nt: TGCAGTGCTACGGGGCGGGGGGGCTCTCCTTACGCCACAGATACGCAGTATTTT; v_gene: TRBV20-1; d_gene: TRBD2; abundance: many; j_gene: TRBJ2-3
CDR3aa: CASSENRVSNTF; CDR3nt: TGTGCCAGCAGTGAAAACAGGGTGTCGAACACCTTC; v_gene: TRBV2; d_gene: .; abundance: many; j_gene: TRBJ1-2
CDR3aa: CASSLDAGEQYF; CDR3nt: TGTGCCAGCAGCTTGGATGCAGGCGAGCAGTACTTC; v_gene: TRBV5-5; d_gene: .; abundance: .; j_gene: TRBJ2-7
CDR3aa: CSAVTSGGSGTQYF; CDR3nt: TGCAGTGCTGTTACTAGCGGGGGGTCTGGTACGCAGTATTTT; v_gene: TRBV20-1; d_gene: TRBD2; abundance: .; j_gene: TRBJ2-3
CDR3aa: CSASRGGYGYTF; CDR3nt: TGCAGCGCTTCGAGGGGCGGGTATGGCTACACCTTC; v_gene: TRBV29-1; d_gene: .; abundance: few; j_gene: TRBJ1-2
CDR3aa: CASSPRTSGASETQYF; CDR3nt: TGTGCCAGCAGCCCTCGGACTAGCGGGGCTAGTGAGACCCAGTACTTC; v_gene: TRBV11-2; d_gene: TRBD2; abundance: many; j_gene: TRBJ2-5
CDR3aa: CASSTVAGTGTSGYTF; CDR3nt: TGTGCCAGCAGCACAGTTGCAGGGACAGGGACGAGTGGCTACACCTTC; v_gene: TRBV7-2; d_gene: TRBD1; abundance: few; j_gene: TRBJ1-2
CDR3aa: CASSAPGQGDEQYF; CDR3nt: TGTGCCAGCAGTGCCCCGGGACAGGGAGACGAGCAGTACTTC; v_gene: TRBV6-1; d_gene: TRBD1; abundance: many; j_gene: TRBJ2-7
CDR3aa: CSARDQHNSPLHF; CDR3nt: TGCAGTGCTAGAGATCAGCATAATTCACCCCTCCACTTT; v_gene: TRBV20-1; d_gene: .; abundance: many; j_gene: TRBJ1-6
CDR3aa: CASSVGAPNYEQYF; CDR3nt: TGTGCCAGCAGCGTAGGAGCACCAAACTACGAGCAGTACTTC; v_gene: TRBV9; d_gene: .; abundance: few; j_gene: TRBJ2-7
CDR3aa: CASSPTGTALGYTF; CDR3nt: TGTGCCAGCAGCCCCACCGGGACAGCCCTTGGCTACACCTTC; v_gene: TRBV11-2; d_gene: TRBD1; abundance: many; j_gene: TRBJ1-2
CDR3aa: CASSPFGQGMNTEAFF; CDR3nt: TGTGCCAGCTCACCATTTGGACAGGGGATGAACACTGAAGCTTTCTTT; v_gene: TRBV18; d_gene: TRBD1; abundance: many; j_gene: TRBJ1-1
CDR3aa: CASSIDGGGSTGELFF; CDR3nt: TGTGCCAGTAGTATAGATGGCGGGGGTTCCACCGGGGAGCTGTTTTTT; v_gene: TRBV19; d_gene: TRBD2; abundance: few; j_gene: TRBJ2-2
CDR3aa: CSASRRTSEKLFF; CDR3nt: TGCAGTGCGAGTCGGCGGACAAGTGAAAAACTGTTTTTT; v_gene: TRBV20-1; d_gene: .; abundance: few; j_gene: TRBJ1-4
CDR3aa: CSARGLGNMEGYTF; CDR3nt: TGCAGTGCTAGAGGTTTAGGGAATATGGAAGGCTACACCTTC; v_gene: TRBV20-1; d_gene: .; abundance: few; j_gene: TRBJ1-2
CDR3aa: CASGLGQGAYRYSNQPQHF; CDR3nt: TGTGCTAGTGGTTTGGGACAGGGGGCGTATAGGTATAGCAATCAGCCCCAGCATTTT; v_gene: TRBV12-5; d_gene: TRBD1; abundance: .; j_gene: TRBJ1-5
CDR3aa: CASSLGWGQPQHF; CDR3nt: TGTGCCAGCAGCTTGGGGTGGGGCCAGCCCCAGCATTTT; v_gene: TRBV11-1; d_gene: .; abundance: many; j_gene: TRBJ1-5
CDR3aa: CSVGTGESAQHF; CDR3nt: TGCAGCGTTGGGACAGGGGAATCGGCCCAGCATTTT; v_gene: TRBV29-1; d_gene: TRBD1; abundance: .; j_gene: TRBJ1-5
CDR3aa: CASSRNSGRETQYF; CDR3nt: TGTGCCAGCAGCCGAAACAGTGGGCGGGAGACCCAGTACTTC; v_gene: TRBV9; d_gene: .; abundance: few; j_gene: TRBJ2-5
CDR3aa: CASTQGRVGNSPLHF; CDR3nt: TGTGCCAGCACCCAAGGCAGGGTGGGAAATTCACCCCTCCACTTT; v_gene: TRBV27; d_gene: .; abundance: many; j_gene: TRBJ1-6
CDR3aa: CASRGPGTSGVSSYNEQFF; CDR3nt: TGTGCCAGCAGGGGCCCCGGGACTAGCGGGGTTAGCTCCTACAATGAGCAGTTCTTC; v_gene: TRBV6-1; d_gene: TRBD2; abundance: many; j_gene: TRBJ2-1
CDR3aa: CASLDRANTEAFF; CDR3nt: TGTGCCAGCTTAGACAGGGCGAACACTGAAGCTTTCTTT; v_gene: TRBV19; d_gene: TRBD1; abundance: few; j_gene: TRBJ1-1
CDR3aa: CASGPGTGYYSNQPQHF; CDR3nt: TGTGCTAGTGGTCCCGGGACAGGATATTATAGCAATCAGCCCCAGCATTTT; v_gene: TRBV12-5; d_gene: TRBD1; abundance: many; j_gene: TRBJ1-5
CDR3aa: CASSPTRWETQYF; CDR3nt: TGTGCCAGCAGTCCGACTAGATGGGAGACCCAGTACTTC; v_gene: TRBV12-3/TRBV12-4; d_gene: .; abundance: many; j_gene: TRBJ2-5
CDR3aa: CASRIDREADTQYF; CDR3nt: TGTGCCAGCAGGATCGACCGCGAGGCAGATACGCAGTATTTT; v_gene: TRBV12-3/TRBV12-4; d_gene: .; abundance: many; j_gene: TRBJ2-3
CDR3aa: CASSSGGRRPTNEKLFF; CDR3nt: TGTGCCAGCAGCTCCGGGGGACGACGGCCAACTAATGAAAAACTGTTTTTT; v_gene: TRBV7-8; d_gene: .; abundance: few; j_gene: TRBJ1-4
CDR3aa: CSATWTVPYEQYF; CDR3nt: TGCAGTGCTACCTGGACGGTCCCCTACGAGCAGTACTTC; v_gene: TRBV20-1; d_gene: .; abundance: many; j_gene: TRBJ2-7
CDR3aa: CASSLASGSTGELFF; CDR3nt: TGTGCCAGCAGCTTAGCTAGCGGGAGCACCGGGGAGCTGTTTTTT; v_gene: TRBV7-9; d_gene: TRBD2; abundance: many; j_gene: TRBJ2-2
CDR3aa: CASSREGNPYNEQFF; CDR3nt: TGTGCCAGCAGTCGGGAGGGGAACCCCTACAATGAGCAGTTCTTC; v_gene: TRBV7-8; d_gene: TRBD2; abundance: many; j_gene: TRBJ2-1
CDR3aa: CASSRQGWSGELFF; CDR3nt: TGTGCCAGTAGTCGACAGGGGTGGTCCGGGGAGCTGTTTTTT; v_gene: TRBV19; d_gene: TRBD1; abundance: few; j_gene: TRBJ2-2
CDR3aa: CASSPGQGEQETQYF; CDR3nt: TGTGCCAGCAGCCCAGGACAGGGCGAGCAAGAGACCCAGTACTTC; v_gene: TRBV7-3; d_gene: TRBD1; abundance: .; j_gene: TRBJ2-5
CDR3aa: CASSLAASGVGEKLFF; CDR3nt: TGTGCCAGCAGCTTAGCGGCTTCAGGGGTGGGTGAAAAACTGTTTTTT; v_gene: TRBV7-2; d_gene: .; abundance: .; j_gene: TRBJ1-4
CDR3aa: CASSNQGQAVEKLFF; CDR3nt: TGTGCCAGCAGCAACCAGGGACAGGCGGTTGAAAAACTGTTTTTT; v_gene: TRBV11-2; d_gene: TRBD1; abundance: many; j_gene: TRBJ1-4
CDR3aa: CASSLGYGGGSPTDTQYF; CDR3nt: TGTGCCAGCAGCTTGGGATACGGCGGGGGGTCCCCCACAGATACGCAGTATTTT; v_gene: TRBV5-8; d_gene: TRBD2; abundance: .; j_gene: TRBJ2-3
CDR3aa: CASSSNRGRNEQYF; CDR3nt: TGTGCCAGCAGTTCAAACAGGGGGCGGAACGAGCAGTACTTC; v_gene: TRBV6-2/TRBV6-3; d_gene: TRBD1; abundance: many; j_gene: TRBJ2-7
CDR3aa: CASRLGPSYEQYF; CDR3nt: TGTGCCAGCCGTCTAGGGCCGTCCTACGAGCAGTACTTC; v_gene: TRBV3-1; d_gene: .; abundance: many; j_gene: TRBJ2-7
CDR3aa: CASTNPLAREAFF; CDR3nt: TGTGCCAGCACCAATCCCCTGGCACGTGAAGCTTTCTTT; v_gene: TRBV7-9; d_gene: .; abundance: .; j_gene: TRBJ1-1
CDR3aa: CASSLTRTVRETQYF; CDR3nt: TGTGCCAGCAGCCTCACCAGGACTGTGCGGGAGACCCAGTACTTC; v_gene: TRBV14; d_gene: .; abundance: once; j_gene: TRBJ2-5
CDR3aa: CSASPGGYGYTF; CDR3nt: TGCAGTGCTAGCCCAGGAGGCTATGGCTACACCTTC; v_gene: TRBV20-1; d_gene: .; abundance: few; j_gene: TRBJ1-2
CDR3aa: CAGSSLSGGAFHEQYF; CDR3nt: TGTGCCGGCAGCTCCCTAAGCGGGGGGGCCTTCCACGAGCAGTACTTC; v_gene: TRBV7-9; d_gene: TRBD2; abundance: .; j_gene: TRBJ2-7
CDR3aa: CSVAGQATDMNTEAFF; CDR3nt: TGCAGCGTTGCCGGACAGGCCACAGACATGAACACTGAAGCTTTCTTT; v_gene: TRBV29-1; d_gene: TRBD1; abundance: .; j_gene: TRBJ1-1
CDR3aa: CASSTRTSSTDTQYF; CDR3nt: TGTGCCAGCAGCACCCGGACTAGCTCCACAGATACGCAGTATTTT; v_gene: TRBV13; d_gene: TRBD2; abundance: many; j_gene: TRBJ2-3
CDR3aa: CASSLYRGPYEQYF; CDR3nt: TGTGCCAGCAGCTTATACCGGGGCCCCTACGAGCAGTACTTC; v_gene: TRBV7-3; d_gene: .; abundance: many; j_gene: TRBJ2-7
CDR3aa: CASSARQGSNTEAFF; CDR3nt: TGTGCCAGCAGCGCACGACAGGGGTCGAACACTGAAGCTTTCTTT; v_gene: TRBV9; d_gene: TRBD1; abundance: many; j_gene: TRBJ1-1
CDR3aa: CATGHGGSGELFF; CDR3nt: TGTGCCACCGGCCACGGGGGCAGCGGGGAGCTGTTTTTT; v_gene: TRBV2; d_gene: .; abundance: .; j_gene: TRBJ2-2
CDR3aa: CASSVGWTSGVFSSSYNEQFF; CDR3nt: TGTGCCAGCAGCGTAGGTTGGACTAGCGGGGTTTTCTCCAGCTCCTACAATGAGCAGTTCTTC; v_gene: TRBV9; d_gene: TRBD2; abundance: .; j_gene: TRBJ2-1
CDR3aa: CASSMGRANTEAFF; CDR3nt: TGTGCCAGCAGTATGGGACGGGCGAACACTGAAGCTTTCTTT; v_gene: TRBV27; d_gene: .; abundance: few; j_gene: TRBJ1-1
CDR3aa: CASRVTKRPSGGTMNTEAFF; CDR3nt: TGTGCCAGCAGAGTTACGAAGAGGCCGAGTGGAGGGACTATGAACACTGAAGCTTTCTTT; v_gene: TRBV6-1; d_gene: .; abundance: many; j_gene: TRBJ1-1
CDR3aa: CAAQGGTGELFF; CDR3nt: TGTGCCGCCCAGGGAGGCACCGGGGAGCTGTTTTTT; v_gene: TRBV7-6; d_gene: .; abundance: many; j_gene: TRBJ2-2
CDR3aa: CASRAGTDYEQYF; CDR3nt: TGTGCCAGCAGGGCCGGGACCGACTACGAGCAGTACTTC; v_gene: TRBV7-9; d_gene: .; abundance: .; j_gene: TRBJ2-7